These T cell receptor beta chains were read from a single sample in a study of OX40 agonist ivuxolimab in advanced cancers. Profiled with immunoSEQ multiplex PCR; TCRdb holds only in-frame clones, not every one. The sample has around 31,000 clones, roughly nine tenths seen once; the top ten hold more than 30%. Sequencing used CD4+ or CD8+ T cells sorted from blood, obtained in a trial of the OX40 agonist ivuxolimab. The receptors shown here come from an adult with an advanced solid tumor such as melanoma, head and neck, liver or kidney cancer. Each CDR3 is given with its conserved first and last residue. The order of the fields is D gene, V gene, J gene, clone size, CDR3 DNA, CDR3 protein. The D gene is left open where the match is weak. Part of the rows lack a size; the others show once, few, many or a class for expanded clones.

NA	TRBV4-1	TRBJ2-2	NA	TGCGCCAGCAGCCAAAGGACCGGGGAGCTGTTTTTT	CASSQRTGELFF
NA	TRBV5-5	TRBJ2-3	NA	TGTGCCAGCAGCTTAAAGGGGGAGGGGTCTTCGTATACGCAGTATTTT	CASSLKGEGSSYTQYF
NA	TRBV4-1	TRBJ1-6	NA	TGCGCCAGCAGCCAAAGGGCAGCTCCAAATTCACCCCTCCACTTT	CASSQRAAPNSPLHF
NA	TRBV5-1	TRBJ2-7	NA	TGCGCCAGCAGCTTCGGCGCAAACTACGAGCAGTACTTC	CASSFGANYEQYF
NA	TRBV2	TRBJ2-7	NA	TGTGCCAGCAGGGGCCCCTACGAGCAGTACTTC	CASRGPYEQYF
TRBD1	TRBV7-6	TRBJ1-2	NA	TGTGCCAGCAGCTACAGGGGGGGTGGCTACACCTTC	CASSYRGGGYTF
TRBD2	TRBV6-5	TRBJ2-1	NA	TGTGCCAGCAGTTGGGGGGGCAATGAGCAGTTCTTC	CASSWGGNEQFF
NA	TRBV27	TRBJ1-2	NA	TGTGCCAGCAGTGAAACAGGGTGGAGTGACTATGGCTACACCTTC	CASSETGWSDYGYTF
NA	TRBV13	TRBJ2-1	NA	TGTGCCAGCAGTGCTGAGTTGGGGGGGCTCGACAATGAGCAGTTCTTC	CASSAELGGLDNEQFF
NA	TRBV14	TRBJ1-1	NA	TGTGCCAGCAGGGTCGGGGGCGAGGCTGAAGCTTTCTTT	CASRVGGEAEAFF
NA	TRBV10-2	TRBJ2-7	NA	TGCGCCAGCAGTCATCCGGGCCAACTGGCCCCCTACGAGCAGTACTTC	CASSHPGQLAPYEQYF
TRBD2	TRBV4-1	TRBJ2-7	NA	TGCGCCAGCAGCCACACTAGCGAGAGCTCCTACGAGCAGTACTTC	CASSHTSESSYEQYF
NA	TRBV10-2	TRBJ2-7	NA	TGCGCCAGCACACAAGAATACGAGCAGTACTTC	CASTQEYEQYF
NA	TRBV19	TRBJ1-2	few	TGTGCCAGTAGTTCAGGGGAAAACTATGGCTACACCTTC	CASSSGENYGYTF
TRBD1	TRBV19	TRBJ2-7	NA	TGTGCCAGTAGTATGGGACAGGGGGTTTCCTACGAGCAGTACTTC	CASSMGQGVSYEQYF
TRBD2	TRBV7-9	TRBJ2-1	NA	TGTGCCAGCAGCTCCGGGACTACTCACAATGAGCAGTTCTTC	CASSSGTTHNEQFF
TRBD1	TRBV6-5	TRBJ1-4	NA	TGTGCCAGCAGTTACTCGTGGACAGGGGATGAAAAACTGTTTTTT	CASSYSWTGDEKLFF
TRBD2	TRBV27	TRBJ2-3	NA	TGTGCCAGCAGTTTATCCCCCCTAGCGGGAGACACGACAGATACGCAGTATTTT	CASSLSPLAGDTTDTQYF
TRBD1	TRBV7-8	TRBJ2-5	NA	TGTGCCAGCAGCCCACAACCTGGACAGGGGGCGCGAGAGACCCAGTACTTC	CASSPQPGQGARETQYF
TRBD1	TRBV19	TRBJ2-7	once	TGTGCCAGTAGCACAGGGGCCGGTTACGAGCAGTACTTC	CASSTGAGYEQYF
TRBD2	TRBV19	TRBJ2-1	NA	TGTGCCACCGCAGCGGGAGCCTCCTACAATGAGCAGTTCTTC	CATAAGASYNEQFF
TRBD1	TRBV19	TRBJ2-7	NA	TGTGCCAGTAGTATAGGAGGGGGCAGGTACGAGCAGTACTTC	CASSIGGGRYEQYF
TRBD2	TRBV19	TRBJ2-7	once	TGTGCCAGTAGTATAGATAGCCGGGAGGCAGGGAACGAGCAGTACTTC	CASSIDSREAGNEQYF
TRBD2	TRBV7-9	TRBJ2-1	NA	TGTGCCAGCAGCCCAAGCGGGGGGATCTCCTACAATGAGCAGTTCTTC	CASSPSGGISYNEQFF